The next 18 T cell receptor beta chains were all read from a single sample in a study of blood T cell repertoires in COVID-19. Profiled with immunoSEQ multiplex PCR; TCRdb holds only in-frame clones, not every one. The repertoire consists of tens of thousands of clones, with around 80% occurring once and the leading ten covering approximately 12%. The sequenced material came from peripheral blood. These receptors were collected from a human donor in a cohort sampled during active COVID-19.

The CDR3 nucleotides are TGCAGTGCTAGTCAGGGGGCCGCTGAAGCTTTCTTT. This sequence encodes CSASQGAAEAFF. The gene calls are TRBV20-1 and TRBJ1-1, with 8 bases that match TRBD1. CDR1 is DFQATT and CDR2 is SNEGSKA in the germline V gene (reference sequence). The CDR3 has 12 amino acids. After removal of 3 bases from V and 6 bases from J, the junction contained 3 bases not matched to a gene.

The chain uses TRBV5-5 and TRBJ1-1; 7 bases map to TRBD1. CDR1 and CDR2 from the germline V gene are SGHKS and YYEKEE (reference sequence). With 4 bases clipped from V and 0 bases from J, the junction kept 9 bases outside the gene matches. The CDR3 is made up of 16 amino acids. The CDR3 DNA follows: TGTGCCAGCAGCCCCAGGGGGGAAGGAATGAACACTGAAGCTTTCTTT. It is translated as CASSPRGEGMNTEAFF.

J is TRBJ2-7 and V is TRBV7-8, with D possibly matching TRBD1 (5 bases). CDR3 length: 15 residues. The V end was cut by 5 bases, the J end by 1 base, with 15 bases between. Germline V gives CDR1 SGHVS, CDR2 FQNEAQ. Written as DNA, the CDR3 is TGTGCCAGCAGCAGCCACCAGGGTGCATCCTACGAGCAGTACTTC. Translated: CASSSHQGASYEQYF.

The rearrangement uses TRBV9 and TRBJ2-1; D is possibly TRBD2 (5 bases). Germline V lookup: CDR1 SGDLS, CDR2 YYNGEE. CDR3 length: 16 amino acids. Trimming cost V 4 bases and J 2 bases, with 16 bases left between them. CDR3: CASSPRLLSTYNEQFF. For the CDR3, the DNA is TGTGCCAGCAGCCCCCGACTATTATCTACCTACAATGAGCAGTTCTTC.

The chain uses TRBV11-2 and TRBJ1-5, with TRBD1 identical over 8 bases. The trim removed 5 bases at V and 6 bases at J, leaving 6 bases unmatched. Germline values: CDR1 SGHAT, CDR2 FQNNGV. CDR3 length equals 14 residues. In DNA, the CDR3 is TGTGCCAGCAGCCCGACAGGGGAGGGTCAGCCCCAGCATTTT. Translation: CASSPTGEGQPQHF.

V is TRBV7-9 and J is TRBJ1-3, with a possible D match to TRBD1 (6 bases). Per germline, CDR1 SEHNR and CDR2 FQNEAQ (reference sequence). The V and J ends lost 1 base and 0 bases respectively, with 10 bases between them. There are 16 residues in the CDR3. The CDR3 reads CASSLGRQVSGNTIYF. In nucleotides, the CDR3 is TGTGCCAGCAGCTTAGGACGACAGGTCTCTGGAAACACCATATATTTT.

This chain links TRBV11-2 with TRBJ2-3; TRBD2 agrees at 7 bases. V shed 0 bases, J shed 7 bases, and the junction held 7 bases outside the gene matches. There are 15 residues in the CDR3. Germline CDR1 is SGHAT and CDR2 is FQNNGV. This CDR3 is CASSLEGRESYTQYF. The CDR3 region has the DNA TGTGCCAGCAGCTTAGAAGGGCGGGAGTCATATACGCAGTATTTT. Full variable domain (outside the CDR3, taken from reference TRBV11-2 and TRBJ2-3): EAGVAQSPRYKIIEKRQSVAFWCNPISGHATLYWYQQILGQGPKLLIQFQNNGVVDDSQLPKDRFSAERLKGVDSTLKIQPAKLEDSAVYLCASSLEGRESYTQYFGPGTRLTVL.

This clone was detected once. The rearrangement links TRBV24-1 to TRBJ1-5; unclear D gene. CDR1 and CDR2 (germline): KGHDR, SFDVKD. The CDR3 consists of 13 residues. V gave up 6 bases and J gave up 0 bases, with 5 bases separating them. CDR3 loop: CATSMYSNQPQHF. Here the CDR3 DNA reads TGTGCCACCAGTATGTATAGCAATCAGCCCCAGCATTTT.

This clone appeared once. The chain couples TRBV11-3 to TRBJ2-7; D might be TRBD2 (5 bases). This CDR3 has 12 residues. Germline V CDR1 and CDR2: SGHNT, YENEEA. V was shortened by 6 bases and J by 4 bases, with 10 bases between the two germline ends. The CDR3 is CASSYGDYEQYF. In DNA form, the CDR3 reads TGTGCCAGCAGTTACGGGGATTACGAGCAGTACTTC.

The sample holds a few counts of this clone. The V call is TRBV7-3, the J call TRBJ2-7, with TRBD2 matching 8 bases. The CDR3 consists of 13 residues. Losses at the gene ends were 10 bases for V and 3 bases for J; bases not matched to a gene: 8. The germline CDR1 and CDR2 sequences are SGHTA and FQGTGA. CDR3: CANPDGGVYEQYF. The CDR3 nucleotides read TGTGCCAACCCGGACGGGGGGGTCTACGAGCAGTACTTC.

The rearrangement uses TRBV29-1 and TRBJ2-1; 11 nucleotides match TRBD2. This CDR3 comprises 14 residues. With V trimmed by 4 bases and J by 9 bases, 8 bases remained unmatched. Germline assignment: CDR1 SQVTM and CDR2 ANQGSEA. In nucleotides, the CDR3 is TGCAGCGTTGTAATAGCGGGAGGGCTCGGTGAGCAGTTCTTC. Its protein is CSVVIAGGLGEQFF.

V and J are TRBV19 and TRBJ2-7; TRBD1 agrees at 7 bases. After removal of 5 bases from V and 5 bases from J, the junction contained 9 bases not matched to a gene. Per the germline V gene, CDR1 is LNHDA and CDR2 is SQIVND (reference sequence). The CDR3 consists of 14 residues. The CDR3 loop reads CASSPRTGRDEQYF. The CDR3 DNA reads as TGTGCCAGTAGTCCTCGGACAGGTAGGGACGAGCAGTACTTC.

V usage is TRBV7-8 and J usage is TRBJ2-6; D possibly corresponds to TRBD1 (5 bases). The CDR3 totals 14 residues. Germline lookup yields CDR1 SGHVS and CDR2 FQNEAQ. The CDR3 sequence: CASSDTSGANVLTF. The CDR3 DNA reads as TGTGCGTCGTCGGACACCTCTGGGGCCAACGTCCTGACTTTC.

The J gene is TRBJ2-7, the V gene TRBV28, with D unclear. CDR3 length: 16 residues. The V end was cut by 0 bases, the J end by 6 bases, with 18 bases between. CDR1 and CDR2 (germline): MDHEN, SYDVKM. The CDR3 here is CASSLWSRSVVGEQYF. The CDR3 nucleotides are TGTGCCAGCAGTTTATGGTCGCGCAGCGTGGTGGGCGAGCAGTACTTC.

The chain couples TRBV20-1 to TRBJ2-7, with D tentatively TRBD2 (5 bases). V was cut by 3 bases and J by 4 bases, with 7 bases left in between. Germline V CDR1 and CDR2: DFQATT, SNEGSKA (reference sequence). The CDR3 sequence is 11 residues long. CDR3 amino acids: CSASGLYEQYF. The DNA for the CDR3 is TGCAGTGCTAGTGGACTTTACGAGCAGTACTTC.

The chain carries TRBV6-5 and TRBJ2-1, with 7 bases fitting TRBD1. The CDR3 is 13 residues long. The V and J ends lost 7 bases and 5 bases, in that order; junction bases with no gene match: 5. CDR1 and CDR2 from the germline V gene are MNHEY and SVGAGI. CDR3 sequence: CASTKQGHNEQFF. CDR3 in DNA: TGTGCCAGCACCAAACAGGGGCACAATGAGCAGTTCTTC.

This chain links TRBV2 with TRBJ2-5, with 7 bases fitting TRBD1. The CDR3 is 13 residues long. The trim removed 6 bases at V and 3 bases at J, leaving 4 bases unmatched. Looked up from germline, CDR1 is SNHLY and CDR2 is FYNNEI. As DNA, the CDR3 is TGTGCCAGCAGGTCTGGGACAGAAGAGACCCAGTACTTC. This encodes CASRSGTEETQYF.

This clone was seen a few times. This chain joins TRBV27 and TRBJ2-1; the D gene is possibly TRBD1 (7 bases). Germline CDR1 reads MNHEY; CDR2 reads SMNVEV (reference sequence). Trimming pared 3 bases from V and 6 bases from J, leaving 15 bases between. This CDR3 has 15 amino acids. The CDR3 nucleotides read TGTGCCAGCAGTTTCCCCAGACAGGGAGGCAATGAGCAGTTCTTC. Translated: CASSFPRQGGNEQFF.